This record covers a single T cell receptor (beta chain). Original processing notes: Amplification of reference gene primers provided the estimated nucleated cell counts. Data came from immunoSEQ multiplex PCR; TCRdb stores just in-frame clones and leaves some out. V, J and clone size reflect that table, while D and trimming were determined from the DNA. The data contain roughly 60,000 clones, 65% to 85% of them singletons. The data originate from a study of blood T cell repertoires in COVID-19. Across the whole study: Acute-phase and convalescent COVID-19 samples originated in the United States, Italy and Spain.

V lost 5 bases to trimming and J lost 6 bases; unmatched junction nucleotides: 8. The CDR3 length is 16 residues. Germline V gene lookup returns CDR1 MNHEY and CDR2 SMNVEV (reference sequence). The chain uses TRBV27 and TRBJ1-6; 9 bases map to TRBD1. The sequence was obtained from a man aged 25 to 40 with COVID-19, enrolled during active disease. Sequences were obtained from peripheral blood. DNA for the CDR3: TGTGCCAGCAGTCCGGATGGGACAGGGAGTAATTCACCCCTCCACTTT. This translates into CASSPDGTGSNSPLHF.